This T cell receptor (beta chain) was found in a study of cytomegalovirus exposure and HLA in healthy donors. Study summary: There were about 86 million unique TCRs (from HLA-typed donors) in an early data release. Whole-study results and caveats: A link between a missense DCLRE1C variant and TCR beta V- and J-gene trimming emerged from a later analysis. Reports state that TCR beta sequences accurately predicted most subjects' HLA-A and HLA-B alleles. It was reported that the classifier diagnosed cytomegalovirus status with high specificity and sensitivity in both the original and validation cohorts.

Trimming stripped 1 base from V and 4 bases from J, with 10 bases between. CDR1 is LNHDA and CDR2 is SQIVND in the germline V gene (reference sequence). CDR3 length: 14 amino acids. In the case of this clone: Its matching antigen is unknown.

PCR was performed using 60 Vbeta and 13 Jbeta primers. The data were produced by immunoSEQ multiplex PCR, yet TCRdb's version contains in-frame clones alone and is incomplete. Of about 60,000 clones in the sample, more than 65% are singletons; the top ten hold less than 45%. This sequence joins TRBV19 and TRBJ1-2; D call uncertain. This TCR was sampled from a middle-aged man in good health and CMV-seropositive. The sequenced sample was PBMCs. The CDR3 DNA reads TGTGCCAGTAGTATAGCACGAGCTGCCTATGGCTACACCTTC. Translation gives CASSIARAAYGYTF.